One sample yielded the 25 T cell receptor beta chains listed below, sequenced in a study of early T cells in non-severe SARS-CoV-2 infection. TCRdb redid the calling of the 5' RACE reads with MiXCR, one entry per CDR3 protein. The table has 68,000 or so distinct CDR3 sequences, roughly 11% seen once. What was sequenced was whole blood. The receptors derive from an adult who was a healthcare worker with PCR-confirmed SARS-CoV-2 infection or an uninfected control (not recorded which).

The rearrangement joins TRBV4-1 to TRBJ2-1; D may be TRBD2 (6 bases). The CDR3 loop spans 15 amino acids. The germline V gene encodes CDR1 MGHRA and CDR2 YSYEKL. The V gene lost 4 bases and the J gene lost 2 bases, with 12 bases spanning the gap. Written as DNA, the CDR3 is TGCGCCAGCAGCCTGGGACTCCTAACCTACAATGAGCAGTTCTTC. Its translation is CASSLGLLTYNEQFF.

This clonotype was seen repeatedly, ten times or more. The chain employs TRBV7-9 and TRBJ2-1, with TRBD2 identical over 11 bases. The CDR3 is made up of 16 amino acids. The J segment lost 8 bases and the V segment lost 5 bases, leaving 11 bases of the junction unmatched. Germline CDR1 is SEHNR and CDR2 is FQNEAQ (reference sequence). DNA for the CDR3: TGTGCCAGCAGCCCGCAACTAGCGGGAGCCGCGGATGAGCAGTTCTTC. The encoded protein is CASSPQLAGAADEQFF.

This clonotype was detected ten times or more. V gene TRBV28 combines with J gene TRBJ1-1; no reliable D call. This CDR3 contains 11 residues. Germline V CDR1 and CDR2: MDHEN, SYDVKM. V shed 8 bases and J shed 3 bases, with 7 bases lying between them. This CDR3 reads CASADHTEAFF. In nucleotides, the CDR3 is TGTGCCAGCGCCGACCACACTGAAGCTTTCTTT.

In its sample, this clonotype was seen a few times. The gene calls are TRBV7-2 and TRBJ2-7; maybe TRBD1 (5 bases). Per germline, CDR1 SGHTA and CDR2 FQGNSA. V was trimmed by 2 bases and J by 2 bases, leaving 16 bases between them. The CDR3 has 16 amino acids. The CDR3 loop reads CASSLTGQGGTYEQYF. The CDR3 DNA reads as TGTGCCAGCAGCTTAACCGGCCAGGGTGGAACCTACGAGCAGTACTTC.

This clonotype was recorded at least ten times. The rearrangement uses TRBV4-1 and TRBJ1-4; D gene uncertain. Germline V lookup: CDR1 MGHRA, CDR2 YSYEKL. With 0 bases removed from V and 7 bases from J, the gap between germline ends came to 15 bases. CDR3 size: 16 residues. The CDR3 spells CASSQDPPGKGEKLFF. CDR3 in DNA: TGCGCCAGCAGCCAAGATCCCCCCGGGAAGGGTGAAAAACTGTTTTTT.

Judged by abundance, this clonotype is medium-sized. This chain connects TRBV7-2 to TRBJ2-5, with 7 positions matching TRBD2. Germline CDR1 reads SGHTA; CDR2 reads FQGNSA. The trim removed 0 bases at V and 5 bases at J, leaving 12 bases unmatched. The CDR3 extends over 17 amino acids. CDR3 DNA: TGTGCCAGCAGCTTAGCGCGAGGCGGGAGCGAGGCGGAGACCCAGTACTTC. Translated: CASSLARGGSEAETQYF.

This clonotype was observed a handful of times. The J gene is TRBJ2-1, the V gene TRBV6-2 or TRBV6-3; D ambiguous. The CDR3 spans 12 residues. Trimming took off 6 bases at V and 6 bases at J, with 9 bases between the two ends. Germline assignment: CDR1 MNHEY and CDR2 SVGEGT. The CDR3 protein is CASRHGPNEQFF. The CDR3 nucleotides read TGTGCCAGCAGACACGGACCCAATGAGCAGTTCTTC.

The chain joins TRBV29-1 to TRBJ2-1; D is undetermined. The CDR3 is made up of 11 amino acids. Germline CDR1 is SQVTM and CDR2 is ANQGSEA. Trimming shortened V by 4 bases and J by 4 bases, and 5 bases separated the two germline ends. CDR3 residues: CSVVFYNEQFF. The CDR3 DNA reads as TGCAGCGTTGTATTTTACAATGAGCAGTTCTTC.

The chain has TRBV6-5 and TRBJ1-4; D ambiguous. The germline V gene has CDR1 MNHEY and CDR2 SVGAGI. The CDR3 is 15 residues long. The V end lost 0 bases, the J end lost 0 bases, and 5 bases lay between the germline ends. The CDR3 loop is CASSYSLATNEKLFF. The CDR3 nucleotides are TGTGCCAGCAGTTACTCGCTTGCAACTAATGAAAAACTGTTTTTT.

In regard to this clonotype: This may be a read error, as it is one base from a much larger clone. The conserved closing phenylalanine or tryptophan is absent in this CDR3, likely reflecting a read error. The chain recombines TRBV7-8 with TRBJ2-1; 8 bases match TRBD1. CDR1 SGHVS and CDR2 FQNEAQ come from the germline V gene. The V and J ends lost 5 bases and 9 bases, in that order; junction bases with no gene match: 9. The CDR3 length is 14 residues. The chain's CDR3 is CASSTRTGQSEQFY. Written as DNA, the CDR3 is TGTGCCAGCAGCACAAGGACAGGGCAAAGTGAGCAGTTCTAC.

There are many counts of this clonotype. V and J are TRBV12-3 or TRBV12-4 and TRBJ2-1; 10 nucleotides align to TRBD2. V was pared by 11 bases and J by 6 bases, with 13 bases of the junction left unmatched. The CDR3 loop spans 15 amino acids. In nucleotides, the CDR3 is TGTGCCGTCGCGGGGGAGCTAGCGGGAGCCAATGAGCAGTTCTTC. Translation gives CAVAGELAGANEQFF.

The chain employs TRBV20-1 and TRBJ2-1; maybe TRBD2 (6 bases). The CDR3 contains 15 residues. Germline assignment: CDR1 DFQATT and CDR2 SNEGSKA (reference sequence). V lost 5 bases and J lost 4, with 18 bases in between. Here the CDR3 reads CSALIGGDWYNEQFF. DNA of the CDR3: TGCAGTGCTCTAATAGGAGGGGACTGGTACAATGAGCAGTTCTTC.

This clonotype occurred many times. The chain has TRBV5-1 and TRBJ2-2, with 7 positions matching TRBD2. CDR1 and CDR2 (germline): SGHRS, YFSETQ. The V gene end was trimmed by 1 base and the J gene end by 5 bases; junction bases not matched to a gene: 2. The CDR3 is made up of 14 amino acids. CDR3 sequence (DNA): TGCGCCAGCAGCTTGCTAGCGGAGACCGGGGAGCTGTTTTTT. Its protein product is CASSLLAETGELFF.

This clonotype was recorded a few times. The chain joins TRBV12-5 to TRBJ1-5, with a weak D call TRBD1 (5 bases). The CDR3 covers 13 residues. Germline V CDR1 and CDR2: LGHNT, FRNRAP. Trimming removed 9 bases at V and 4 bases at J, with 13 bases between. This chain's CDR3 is CASADSSNQPQHF. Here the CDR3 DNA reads TGTGCTAGCGCTGACAGTTCAAATCAGCCCCAGCATTTT.

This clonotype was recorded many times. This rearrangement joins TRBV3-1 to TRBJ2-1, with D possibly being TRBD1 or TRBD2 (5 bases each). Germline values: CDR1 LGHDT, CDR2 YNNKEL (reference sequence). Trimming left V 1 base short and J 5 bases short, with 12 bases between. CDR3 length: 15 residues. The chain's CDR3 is CASSQGQRPDNEQFF. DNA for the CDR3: TGTGCCAGCAGCCAAGGACAGCGGCCGGACAATGAGCAGTTCTTC.

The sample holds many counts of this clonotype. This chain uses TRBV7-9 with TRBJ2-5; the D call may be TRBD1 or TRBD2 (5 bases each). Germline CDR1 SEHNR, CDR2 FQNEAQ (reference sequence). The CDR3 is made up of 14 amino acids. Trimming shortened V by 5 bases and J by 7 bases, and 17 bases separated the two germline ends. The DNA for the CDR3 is TGTGCCAGCAGCCGAATGGGGCAGGCGGGGACCCAGTACTTC. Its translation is CASSRMGQAGTQYF.

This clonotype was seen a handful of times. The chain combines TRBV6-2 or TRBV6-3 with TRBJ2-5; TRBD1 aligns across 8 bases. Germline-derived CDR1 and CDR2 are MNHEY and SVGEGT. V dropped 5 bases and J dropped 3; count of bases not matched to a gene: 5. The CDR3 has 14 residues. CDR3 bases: TGTGCCAGCAGTCGAGCGACAGGGGAAGAGACCCAGTACTTC. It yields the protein CASSRATGEETQYF.

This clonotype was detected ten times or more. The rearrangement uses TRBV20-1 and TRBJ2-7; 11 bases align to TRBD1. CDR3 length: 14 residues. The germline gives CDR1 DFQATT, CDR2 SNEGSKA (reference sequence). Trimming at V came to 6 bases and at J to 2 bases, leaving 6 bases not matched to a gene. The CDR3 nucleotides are TGCAGTGCACCGGGACAGGGGGGAACCTACGAGCAGTACTTC. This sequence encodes CSAPGQGGTYEQYF.

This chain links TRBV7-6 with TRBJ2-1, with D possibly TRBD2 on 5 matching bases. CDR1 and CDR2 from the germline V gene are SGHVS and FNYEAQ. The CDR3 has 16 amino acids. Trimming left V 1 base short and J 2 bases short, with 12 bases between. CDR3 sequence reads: CASSLVLVGTYNEQFF. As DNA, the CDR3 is TGTGCCAGCAGCTTAGTACTAGTCGGGACCTACAATGAGCAGTTCTTC.

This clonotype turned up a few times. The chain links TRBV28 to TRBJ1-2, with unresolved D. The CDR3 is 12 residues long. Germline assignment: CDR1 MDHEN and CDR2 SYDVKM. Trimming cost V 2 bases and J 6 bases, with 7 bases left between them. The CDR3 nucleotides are TGTGCCAGCAGTTTAATCCTTGATGGCTACACCTTC. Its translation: CASSLILDGYTF.

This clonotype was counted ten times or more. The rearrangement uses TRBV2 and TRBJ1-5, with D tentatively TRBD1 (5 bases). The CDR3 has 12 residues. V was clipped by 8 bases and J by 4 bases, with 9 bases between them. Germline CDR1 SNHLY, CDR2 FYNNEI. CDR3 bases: TGTGCCAGCGGGGCGGCGAATCAGCCCCAGCATTTT. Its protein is CASGAANQPQHF.

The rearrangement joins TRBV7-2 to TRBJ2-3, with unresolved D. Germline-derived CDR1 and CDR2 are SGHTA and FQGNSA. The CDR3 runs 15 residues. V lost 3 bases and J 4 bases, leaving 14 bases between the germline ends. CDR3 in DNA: TGTGCCAGCAGCTTTGGAACCGCTTACGCAGATACGCAGTATTTT. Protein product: CASSFGTAYADTQYF.

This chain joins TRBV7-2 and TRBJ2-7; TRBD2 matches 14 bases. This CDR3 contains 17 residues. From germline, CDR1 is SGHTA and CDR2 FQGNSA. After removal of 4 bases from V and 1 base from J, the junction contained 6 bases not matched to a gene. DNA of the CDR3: TGTGCCAGCAGCTCCCGGGGACTAGCGGGAGCTTCCTACGAGCAGTACTTC. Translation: CASSSRGLAGASYEQYF.

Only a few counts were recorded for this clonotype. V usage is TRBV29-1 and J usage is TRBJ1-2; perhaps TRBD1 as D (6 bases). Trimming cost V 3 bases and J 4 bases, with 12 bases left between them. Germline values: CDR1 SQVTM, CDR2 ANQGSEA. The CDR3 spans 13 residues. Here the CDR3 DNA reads TGCAGCGTTGATTGGGGGCAGGGCTATGGCTACACCTTC. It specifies CSVDWGQGYGYTF.

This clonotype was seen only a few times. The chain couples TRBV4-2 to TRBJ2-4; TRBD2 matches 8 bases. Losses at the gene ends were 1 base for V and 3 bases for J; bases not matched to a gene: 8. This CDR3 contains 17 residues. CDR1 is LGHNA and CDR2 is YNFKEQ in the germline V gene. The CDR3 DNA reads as TGTGCCAGCAGCCAAGCTCTAAGCGGGAGCCTCAAAAACATTCAGTACTTC. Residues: CASSQALSGSLKNIQYF.